This T cell receptor (beta chain) stems from a study of blood T cell repertoires in COVID-19. Turning to the study itself: Samples of COVID-19 (acute and convalescent) were obtained from the United States, Italy and Spain. Sources were T cells, B-cell-depleted T cells, or PBMCs; the material itself was cDNA or gDNA.

One Seattle source followed patients from active infection through their disease course. This CDR3 spans 14 amino acids. Germline CDR1 is SGDLS and CDR2 is YYNGEE. The V gene lost 4 bases and the J gene lost 0 bases, with 7 bases spanning the gap. Methods used by the authors: Cell counts per sample came from amplifying reference gene primers. Clones were read by immunoSEQ multiplex PCR, and TCRdb kept only the in-frame ones, dropping some. Clonal size and the V and J genes are those of that table, whereas D and trimming came from the DNA. The data hold 150,000 to 200,000 clones, with 70% to 90% observed a single time.

This clonotype was sampled from a woman aged 80 or over with COVID-19, enrolled during active disease. This sequence joins TRBV9 and TRBJ2-2, with D unclear. Sequencing was done on a sample of peripheral blood. CDR3: CASSPTPNTGELFF. CDR3 nucleotide sequence: TGTGCCAGCAGCCCCACTCCGAACACCGGGGAGCTGTTTTTT.